Presented here are 31 T cell receptor beta chains from one specimen sequenced in a study of tumor and adjacent non-tumor tissue in lung cancer. Three rounds of nested PCR, following a modified ARM-PCR protocol, produced the TCRbeta library. TCRdb re-analysed the multiplex PCR reads in MiXCR, keeping a single row per CDR3 protein. The sample records about 140,000 distinct CDR3 sequences, roughly 70% being singletons. RNA was extracted from bulk tissue without any cell sorting. The sample consisted of lung tumor tissue. All receptors come from a man aged 60-69 years with small cell lung cancer.

This clonotype appeared a few times. The rearrangement links TRBV6-2 or TRBV6-3 to TRBJ1-5, with D possibly being TRBD1 (5 bases). The CDR3 spans 18 residues. V gave up 7 bases and J gave up 4 bases, with 26 bases separating them. CDR1 is MNHEY, CDR2 SVGEGT, per germline. In nucleotides, the CDR3 is TGTGCCAGCACCAAAAGTTACAATCCAGGGAGGGGTAATCAGCCCCAGCATTTT. Residues: CASTKSYNPGRGNQPQHF.

As concerns this clonotype: Relative to the germline gene, one junction end is altered; a read error may explain this. The chain employs TRBV11-2 and TRBJ1-2; D gene uncertain. Germline V CDR1 and CDR2: SGHAT, FQNNGV. This CDR3 spans 16 amino acids. The DNA of the CDR3 is TGTTCCAGCGGCTTAGCCGGGATGAAACAAACCTATGGCTACACCTTC. The encoded protein is CSSGLAGMKQTYGYTF.

In this sample, this clonotype turned up many times. The V call is TRBV24-1, the J call TRBJ2-3; D gene unclear. V was clipped by 6 bases and J by 0 bases, with 9 bases between them. The CDR3 is made up of 14 amino acids. Germline assignment: CDR1 KGHDR and CDR2 SFDVKD. CDR3 sequence (DNA): TGTGCCACCAGTCCAGTGGGCAGCACAGATACGCAGTATTTT. This gives the protein CATSPVGSTDTQYF.

Comment on this clonotype: A much bigger clone sits one base away, suggesting this may be a read error. This rearrangement joins TRBV29-1 to TRBJ2-1; possible D gene TRBD2, 6 bases. The CDR3 totals 14 residues. Germline CDR1 and CDR2: SQVTM and ANQGSEA. CDR3 region: CNVGGSGPYNEQFF. The CDR3 DNA follows: TGCAACGTTGGCGGTAGCGGACCCTACAATGAGCAGTTCTTC.

This chain links TRBV11-2 with TRBJ2-5; no reliable D call. From germline, CDR1 is SGHAT and CDR2 FQNNGV. The CDR3 covers 12 residues. V gave up 5 bases and J gave up 14 bases, with 18 bases separating them. The CDR3 sequence is CASSVTETQEYF. DNA for the CDR3: TGTGCCAGCAGCGTGACCGAGACACAAGAATACTTC.

Points on this clonotype: A much larger clone sits a single nucleotide away, making a read error possible. The conserved phenylalanine or tryptophan normally closing the CDR3 is absent here, so this likely arose from a read error. This chain joins TRBV6-5 and TRBJ2-1, with 13 bases aligning to TRBD2. Losses at the gene ends were 6 bases for V and 9 bases for J; bases not matched to a gene: 5. The CDR3 contains 14 residues. CDR1 and CDR2 from the germline V gene are MNHEY and SVGAGI. The CDR3 loop is CASRGTSGMGEQFL. As DNA, the CDR3 is TGTGCCAGCAGGGGGACTAGCGGGATGGGTGAGCAGTTCCTC.

This clonotype showed up just a few times. V usage is TRBV12-3 or TRBV12-4 and J usage is TRBJ1-1; D remains unclear. Trimming took 2 bases from V and 4 from J, leaving 5 bases between them. CDR3 size: 12 residues. CDR3 amino acids: CASSLFGTEAFF. The CDR3 nucleotides read TGTGCCAGCAGTTTATTCGGCACTGAAGCTTTCTTT.

This clonotype was counted between two and nine times. A read error is likely, as this CDR3 ends without the conserved phenylalanine or tryptophan. The chain couples TRBV20-1 to TRBJ1-2; no clear D. Germline values: CDR1 DFQATT, CDR2 SNEGSKA (reference sequence). The CDR3 runs to 12 residues. V dropped 6 bases and J dropped 0 bases, with 8 bases sitting between them. The CDR3 protein is CSAGVTNYGYTL. CDR3 bases: TGCAGTGCAGGCGTAACTAACTATGGCTACACCCTC.

As regards this clonotype: One end of the junction varies from germline; a read error may be responsible. The chain combines TRBV6-1 with TRBJ1-5, with unresolved D. This CDR3 is 13 amino acids long. From germline, CDR1 is MNHNS and CDR2 SASEGT. CDR3 in amino acids: CAGSEVSNQHQHF. The CDR3 nucleotides are TGTGCCGGCAGTGAAGTAAGCAATCAGCACCAGCATTTT.

The gene calls are TRBV12-3 or TRBV12-4 and TRBJ2-2; TRBD1 or TRBD2 may be the D gene (5 bases each). This CDR3 is built from 14 residues. The V end was cut by 3 bases, the J end by 4 bases, with 9 bases between. In DNA form, the CDR3 reads TGTGCCAGCAGTTTGCCAGGGAGCACCGGGGAGCTGTTTTTT. It codes for CASSLPGSTGELFF.

This clonotype was detected a few times. The CDR3 coding sequence is TGTGCCAGCAGTCCCCGAAGAGGTACCTACAATGAGCAGTTCTTC. Amino acid sequence: CASSPRRGTYNEQFF. The V call is TRBV12-3 or TRBV12-4, the J call TRBJ2-1; D remains ambiguous. V lost 5 bases and J lost 2, with 13 bases in between. The CDR3 covers 15 residues.

The DNA for the CDR3 is TGTGCCGACAGGGTACCGGGACGGCAAATCAAGCCGGTTCAGAATAACTATGGCTACACCTTC. Translation: CADRVPGRQIKPVQNNYGYTF. The chain uses TRBV6-9 and TRBJ1-2; 7 bases align to TRBD1. V gave up 11 bases and J gave up 1 base; unmatched junction bases: 31. Germline CDR1 reads MNHGY; CDR2 reads SVAAGI. The CDR3 is made up of 21 amino acids.

To note about this clonotype: A much larger clone differs from this one at a single base, so this may be a read error. The rearrangement joins TRBV6-2 or TRBV6-3 to TRBJ2-1, with D possibly matching TRBD2 (7 bases). The CDR3 has 14 residues. Germline V gene data show CDR1 as MNHEY and CDR2 as SVGEGT. The CDR3 loop reads CVVKGGVSCNEQFF. CDR3 nucleotide sequence: TGTGTCGTAAAAGGGGGGGTATCCTGCAATGAGCAGTTCTTC.

V gene TRBV6-6 combines with J gene TRBJ2-7; TRBD1 is a possible D gene (6 bases). In germline, CDR1 is MNHNY, CDR2 SVGAGI (reference sequence). Trimming pared 7 bases from V and 8 bases from J, leaving 15 bases between. The CDR3 consists of 12 residues. The CDR3 sequence is CASNPTRDKQYF. DNA for the CDR3: TGTGCCAGCAACCCTACAAGGGACAAGCAGTACTTC.

This clonotype showed up many times. This chain uses TRBV6-6 with TRBJ2-7, with D possibly being TRBD2 (6 bases). This CDR3 spans 14 amino acids. Trimming took 7 bases from V and 3 from J, leaving 16 bases between them. Germline assignment: CDR1 MNHNY and CDR2 SVGAGI (reference sequence). The CDR3 spells CASTHLRGIYEQYF. The CDR3 coding sequence is TGTGCCAGCACCCACTTACGGGGGATCTACGAGCAGTACTTC.

Turning to this clonotype: The junction shows a germline mismatch at one end, possibly a read error. This chain connects TRBV20-1 to TRBJ1-2; D is unresolved. The CDR3 consists of 14 residues. The germline V gene encodes CDR1 DFQATT and CDR2 SNEGSKA (reference sequence). For the CDR3, the DNA is TGCAGTGCTAGCCAATCTACGGGGAACTATGGCTGCACCTTC. It specifies CSASQSTGNYGCTF.

The rearrangement links TRBV11-1 to TRBJ2-1, with unresolved D. Trimming removed 5 bases at V and 12 bases at J, with 38 bases between. The CDR3 is 20 amino acids. Germline V gene data show CDR1 as SGHAT and CDR2 as FQDESV (reference sequence). The CDR3 DNA follows: TGTGCCAGCAGCGCCACTCCCCGTTGGGTCCCATCCACAAGTATTGTTGTGCAGTTCTTC. Amino acid sequence: CASSATPRWVPSTSIVVQFF.

This clonotype is categorized as medium-sized. This chain uses TRBV4-2 with TRBJ2-7; D gene uncertain. With 0 bases removed from V and 7 bases from J, the gap between germline ends came to 7 bases. Germline V lookup: CDR1 LGHNA, CDR2 YNFKEQ. The CDR3 totals 12 residues. The CDR3 DNA is TGTGCCAGCAGCCAAGAAGGTAGGGAGCAGTACTTC. It is translated as CASSQEGREQYF.

On this clonotype: A read error may be the cause here, since a much bigger clone is one base away. The gene calls are TRBV12-3 or TRBV12-4 and TRBJ1-3, with no clear D. This CDR3 is 14 amino acids long. The CDR3 sequence: CVSSHTSSGNTIYF. CDR3 bases: TGTGTCAGCAGTCACACCAGCTCTGGAAACACCATATATTTT.

Comment on this clonotype: As the CDR3 is not closed by the conserved phenylalanine or tryptophan, this likely results from a read error. The rearrangement links TRBV29-1 to TRBJ2-1; D gene unclear. The CDR3 sequence is 14 residues long. The V end lost 3 bases, the J end lost 9 bases, and 18 bases lay between the germline ends. Germline CDR1 and CDR2: SQVTM and ANQGSEA. The CDR3 bases are TGCAGCGTTGAGGACCCTATATGGTCCGGTGAGCAGTTCTTA. It codes for CSVEDPIWSGEQFL.

A word on this clonotype: Possible read error: a much larger clone is one base away. This chain connects TRBV6-5 to TRBJ2-1, with 9 positions matching TRBD2. The germline V gene has CDR1 MNHEY and CDR2 SVGAGI. The CDR3 runs 17 residues. V dropped 6 bases and J dropped 8; count of bases not matched to a gene: 17. The CDR3 region has the DNA TGTGCCAGCAGCCTACGGCGTTCGTCTAGCGGGATCCATGAGCAGTTCTTC. Encoded protein: CASSLRRSSSGIHEQFF.

Worth noting for this clonotype: It may be a read error: a sequence one base away is much more abundant. The CDR3 DNA reads TGTGCCAACAGCTCAAGGGGGGCCAAAAACATTCAGTACTTC. Amino acids: CANSSRGAKNIQYF. This chain links TRBV11-3 with TRBJ2-4, with D perhaps TRBD1 (6 bases). This CDR3 has 14 residues. Germline V gene sequence: CDR1 SGHNT, CDR2 YENEEA.

There are a few counts of this clonotype. The chain combines TRBV20-1 with TRBJ2-1, with 12 positions matching TRBD2. The CDR3 runs 16 residues. CDR1 is DFQATT and CDR2 is SNEGSKA in the germline V gene (reference sequence). Germline trimming cut 0 bases from V and 9 bases from J; bases unmatched to any gene: 9. The CDR3 reads CSARDWTSGISGEQFF. The CDR3 nucleotides are TGCAGTGCTAGAGATTGGACTAGCGGGATTAGCGGTGAGCAGTTCTTC.

The J gene is TRBJ2-1, the V gene TRBV20-1; D unresolved. Germline values: CDR1 DFQATT, CDR2 SNEGSKA (reference sequence). V lost 1 base to trimming and J lost 0 bases, with 10 bases between them. The CDR3 length is 15 residues. The CDR3 reads CSARGQQSSYNEQFF. The CDR3 DNA is TGCAGTGCTAGAGGGCAGCAGAGCTCCTACAATGAGCAGTTCTTC.

To note about this clonotype: A much larger clone sits a single nucleotide away, making a read error possible. The chain carries TRBV12-3 or TRBV12-4 and TRBJ1-6, with D perhaps matching TRBD1 (6 bases). This CDR3 comprises 15 residues. CDR3 DNA sequence: TGTACCAGCAGTCGCTCAGGGGCCTATAATTCACCCCTCCACTTT. It yields the protein CTSSRSGAYNSPLHF.

A word on this clonotype: A much larger clone sits a single nucleotide away, making a read error possible. The CDR3: CSAMGTSGRITDTQYF. In DNA form, the CDR3 reads TGCAGTGCTATGGGGACTAGCGGGAGGATCACAGATACGCAGTATTTT. The chain is built from TRBV20-1 and TRBJ2-3; 15 bases match TRBD2. This CDR3 spans 16 amino acids. The germline CDR1 and CDR2 sequences are DFQATT and SNEGSKA (reference sequence). The V and J ends lost 4 bases and 2 bases, in that order; junction bases with no gene match: 4.

The chain joins TRBV4-1 to TRBJ2-5, with 7 positions matching TRBD2. The J segment lost 4 bases and the V segment lost 1 base, leaving 12 bases of the junction unmatched. Germline CDR1 MGHRA, CDR2 YSYEKL. The CDR3 is made up of 17 amino acids. CDR3 DNA: TGCGCCAGCAGCCAAGTCAGAGGGAACACGGGAGGAGAGACCCAGTACTTC. Protein sequence: CASSQVRGNTGGETQYF.

This chain uses TRBV6-1 with TRBJ1-1; D gene unclear. The CDR3 sequence is 14 residues long. CDR1 and CDR2 (germline): MNHNS, SASEGT. V shed 2 bases and J shed 1 base, with 8 bases lying between them. CDR3 sequence: CASSELPGNTEAFF. The CDR3 DNA reads TGTGCCAGCAGTGAACTACCGGGGAACACTGAAGCTTTCTTT.

Notes on this clonotype: Mismatch with germline at one junction end may stem from a read error. The rearrangement uses TRBV5-6 and TRBJ2-4; D remains unclear. Germline V gene sequence: CDR1 SGHDT, CDR2 YYEEEE. This CDR3 contains 13 residues. Here the CDR3 DNA reads TGTGCCAACAGCTCGGTGGCGAAAAGCATTCAGTACTTC. Encoded protein: CANSSVAKSIQYF.

This clonotype has ten or more counts. The CDR3 spells CSARDSEGIHGYTF. CDR3 coding DNA: TGCAGTGCTAGAGATAGCGAGGGGATCCATGGCTACACCTTC. The chain joins TRBV20-1 to TRBJ1-2; D may be TRBD1 (5 bases). Germline CDR1 is DFQATT and CDR2 is SNEGSKA (reference sequence). V lost 0 bases to trimming and J lost 6 bases, with 14 bases between them. The CDR3 extends over 14 amino acids.

This clonotype showed up just a few times. This sequence joins TRBV28 and TRBJ1-2, with D uncertain. The V gene lost 5 bases and the J gene lost 8 bases, with 12 bases spanning the gap. In germline, CDR1 is MDHEN, CDR2 SYDVKM. The CDR3 is 12 amino acids. The CDR3 coding sequence is TGTGCCAGCAGTGAGGGCCAGAGAGGCTACACCTTC. As protein: CASSEGQRGYTF.